Ten or more counts support the clone carrying this T cell receptor (beta chain). TCRdb reanalysed the 5' RACE reads using MiXCR and keeps one entry per CDR3 protein. The sample consists of about 76,000 distinct CDR3 sequences, 17% of them appearing once. This specimen comes from a study of neurological immune-mediated disorders. Germline V lookup: CDR1 SGHRS, CDR2 YFSETQ. This CDR3 is 15 amino acids long. V lost 3 bases and J lost 7, with 17 bases in between. This clonotype originated in a woman in her thirties or forties in good health. Sequencing was done on a sample of PBMCs. This chain links TRBV5-1 with TRBJ2-1; D not resolved. CDR3 in amino acids: CASSSPTGLGNEQFF. CDR3 bases: TGCGCCAGCAGCTCCCCGACGGGCCTGGGTAATGAGCAGTTCTTC.